This T cell receptor beta chain derives from a study of beta chain features in type 1 diabetes. Study results and limitations: Shortening of TCRB CDR3s, moderate but significant, appeared in all four CD4+ subsets of Type 1 diabetes patients. Shorter templates might be favored by PCR, equally in patients and controls.

On this clone: What it binds is unknown. The same CDR3 also results from other DNA sequences found in this sample.

The study reverse transcribed the entire isolated RNA, so it sequenced expressed TCRB transcripts. Clones were sequenced by immunoSEQ multiplex PCR, and TCRdb holds only the in-frame ones, with some missing. Of around 710,000 clones listed, around 11% are singletons. CD4+ cells of the naive, central memory, regulatory and stem cell-like memory types were sorted via CD45RO/CCR7/CD25/CD127/CD95/CD27. Sorted populations were all over 95% pure. V lost 5 bases to trimming and J lost 2 bases, with 9 bases between them. The CDR3 consists of 13 residues. Germline V gene sequence: CDR1 SEHNR, CDR2 FQNEAQ (reference sequence).

Sequencing used naive CD4+ T cells from blood. The chain uses TRBV7-9 and TRBJ2-5; possible D gene TRBD1, 5 bases. The sequence came from a man younger than 40 with type 1 diabetes. DNA of the CDR3: TGTGCCAGCAGCCTACAGGTACAAGAGACCCAGTACTTC. It encodes CASSLQVQETQYF.